This T cell receptor (beta chain) was recorded in a study of T cell responses to AZD1222 COVID-19 vaccine. Some clones are missing from TCRdb's copy, which holds only in-frame ones; the method was immunoSEQ multiplex PCR. The table shows 30,000 to 35,000 clones, with about 84% occurring only once. Whether given at about 4 or about 12 weeks, second doses were pooled. General study findings and limits: The donor cohort was predominantly white British with a female majority, and clonal diversity may have been underestimated. Repertoires were obtained solely post-peak T cell response.

About this clone: The antigen remains unidentified.

The TCR originated in an adult who received the AZD1222 COVID-19 vaccine. The sequencing used peripheral blood, collected 28 days after the second AZD1222 dose.

CDR3 amino acids: CAWSEGSSGANVLTF. The CDR3 nucleotides are TGTGCCTGGAGTGAGGGGAGCTCTGGGGCCAACGTCCTGACTTTC. V and J are TRBV30 and TRBJ2-6, with D possibly called TRBD1 or TRBD2 (5 bases each). The V gene's germline CDR1 is GTSNPN and CDR2 SVGIG (reference sequence). The CDR3 runs to 15 residues. V lost 1 base and J lost 0, with 7 bases in between.